This T cell receptor (beta chain) originates from a study of CD8 T cells in ankylosing spondylitis. MiXCR was run by TCRdb on the 5' RACE reads, yielding one entry per CDR3 protein. This sample has about 8,800 distinct CDR3 sequences, with about 6% found just once. Germline V gene lookup returns CDR1 SGDLS and CDR2 YYNGEE. Losses at the gene ends were 0 bases for V and 0 bases for J; bases not matched to a gene: 9. The CDR3 length is 19 residues. This clonotype was recorded at least ten times. Its antigen remains unidentified. Overall study results and limits: Disease-linked clones reportedly showed significant enrichment in matched ankylosing spondylitis synovial fluid. A motif of under ten highly homologous TCR beta variants was seen as apparently characteristic of ankylosing spondylitis blood.

Sequencing was performed on blood, either unsorted or a sorted T cell fraction (not recorded which). This chain joins TRBV9 and TRBJ1-6; 7 positions match TRBD1. The receptor was derived from a female donor with ankylosing spondylitis or in good health (not recorded which). CDR3 DNA: TGTGCCAGCAGCGTAGATGACAGGGCCCCGAGCTCCTATAATTCACCCCTCCACTTT. Protein: CASSVDDRAPSSYNSPLHF.